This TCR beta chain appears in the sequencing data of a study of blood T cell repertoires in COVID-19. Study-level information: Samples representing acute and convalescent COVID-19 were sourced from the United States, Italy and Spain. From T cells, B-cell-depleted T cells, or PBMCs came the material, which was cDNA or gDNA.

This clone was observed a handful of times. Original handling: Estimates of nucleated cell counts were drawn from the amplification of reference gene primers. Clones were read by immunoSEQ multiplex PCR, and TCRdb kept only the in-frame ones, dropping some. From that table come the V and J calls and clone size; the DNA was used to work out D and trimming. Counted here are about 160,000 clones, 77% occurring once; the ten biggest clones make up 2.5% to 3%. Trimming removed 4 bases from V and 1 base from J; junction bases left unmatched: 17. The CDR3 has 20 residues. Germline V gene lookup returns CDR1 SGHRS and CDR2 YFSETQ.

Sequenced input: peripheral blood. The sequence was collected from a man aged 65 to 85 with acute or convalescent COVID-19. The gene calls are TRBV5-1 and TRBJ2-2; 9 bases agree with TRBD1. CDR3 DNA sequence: TGCGCCAGCAGCGCAAGACCTACGGACAGGGGACGATTGAACACCGGGGAGCTGTTTTTT. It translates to CASSARPTDRGRLNTGELFF. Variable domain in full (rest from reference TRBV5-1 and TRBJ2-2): KAGVTQTPRYLIKTRGQQVTLSCSPISGHRSVSWYQQTPGQGLQFLFEYFSETQRNKGNFPGRFSGRQFSNSRSEMNVSTLELGDSALYLCASSARPTDRGRLNTGELFFGEGSRLTVL.